The rows below give T cell receptor beta chains drawn from one sample of a study of T-cell memory formation after mild COVID-19. TCRdb fed the 5' RACE reads into MiXCR, producing one record per CDR3 protein. The sample records about 200,000 distinct CDR3 sequences, 16% being singletons. The source material was PBMCs or a T cell subset sorted from them (not recorded which). The receptor set was obtained from an adult woman who had mild COVID-19 (a few samples of this study predate the infection). Cell type and time point are not known. The CDR3 runs from the conserved cysteine through the conserved F or W. Each record gives: D gene, clone size, V gene, CDR3 length, J gene, CDR3 DNA, CDR3 protein. A D gene is named only where the DNA matches it firmly. The size of a clone is reported for some rows only, either as once, few or many, or as a class for expanded clones.

>-|-|TRBV15|14|TRBJ2-2
TGTGCCACCAGAGACCCCGCGAACACCGGGGAGCTGTTTTTT
CATRDPANTGELFF
>-|-|TRBV7-2|17|TRBJ2-3
TGTGCCAGCAGCTTAGCAGCAGGGACATATGGCACAGATACGCAGTATTTT
CASSLAAGTYGTDTQYF
>-|few|TRBV20-1|15|TRBJ1-1
TGCAGTGCTAGAGGAATTGGGGCAGAGACATCTAAAGCTTTCTTT
CSARGIGAETSKAFF
>-|-|TRBV29-1|12|TRBJ2-3
TGCAGCGCTTCCGAGAGCACAGATACGCAGTATTTT
CSASESTDTQYF
>-|-|TRBV5-1|13|TRBJ2-5
TGCGCCAGCAGCTTACAGAACCAAGAGACCCAGTACTTC
CASSLQNQETQYF
>-|-|TRBV5-1|15|TRBJ1-1
TGCGCCAGCAGCCCGGAGGGCAGGGTGAACACTGAAGCTTTCTTT
CASSPEGRVNTEAFF
>-|many|TRBV4-3|12|TRBJ2-1
TGCGCCAGCAGCCGCCGAACGGACTGGCTGATCTTC
CASSRRTDWLIF
>-|few|TRBV12-3/TRBV12-4|11|TRBJ2-7
TGTGCCAGCGGGGGAACCTACGAGCAGTACTTC
CASGGTYEQYF
>-|few|TRBV6-2/TRBV6-3|16|TRBJ1-1
TGTGCCAGCAGCCCAACGACCGGGACCTTGAACACTGAAGCTTTCTTT
CASSPTTGTLNTEAFF
>-|few|TRBV6-1|13|TRBJ2-4
TGTGCCAGCACATCCGGGAGTAAAAACATTCAGTACTTC
CASTSGSKNIQYF
>-|few|TRBV3-1|14|TRBJ1-1
TGTGCCAGCACCCCCACGTGGACGAACACTGAAGCTTTCTTT
CASTPTWTNTEAFF
>-|-|TRBV5-1|17|TRBJ2-1
TGCGCCAGCAGCCTCGGGTCTGGTGGGAGCTCCTACAATGAGCAGTTCTTC
CASSLGSGGSSYNEQFF
>TRBD2|few|TRBV5-4|17|TRBJ2-5
TGTGCCAGCAGCCAACCGGGACTAGCGGGAGGGTCGGAGACCCAGTACTTC
CASSQPGLAGGSETQYF
>TRBD1|few|TRBV7-2|15|TRBJ1-5
TGTGCCAGCAGCTTCGCGACAGGGGGTGGACAGCCCCAGCATTTT
CASSFATGGGQPQHF
>-|few|TRBV6-1|12|TRBJ2-1
TGTGCCAGCGGGCTTGGACCACGTAGGCAGTTCTTC
CASGLGPRRQFF
>TRBD1|few|TRBV10-3|12|TRBJ2-7
TGTGCCATCAGTAAGGGACAGGGGGAGCAGTACTTC
CAISKGQGEQYF
>-|-|TRBV9|16|TRBJ1-2
TGTGCCAGCAGCGCGCCCCGAGGCCGGGTTCACGATGGCTACACCTTC
CASSAPRGRVHDGYTF
>-|many|TRBV5-1|13|TRBJ2-7
TGCGCCAGCAGCTTCGAGGGAACCTACGAGCAGTACTTC
CASSFEGTYEQYF
>-|-|TRBV4-1|15|TRBJ2-7
TGCGCCAGCAGCCAAGGTCACTTCCTTACCTACGAGCAGTACTTC
CASSQGHFLTYEQYF
>-|-|TRBV11-2|15|TRBJ2-7
TGTGCCAGCAGTCACCGGTGGGGGAGCTCCTACGAGCAGTACTTC
CASSHRWGSSYEQYF
>TRBD1|few|TRBV2|14|TRBJ1-1
TGTGCCAGCAGGACAGGGGATGGGAACACTGAAGCTTTCTTT
CASRTGDGNTEAFF
>TRBD1|few|TRBV5-4|16|TRBJ2-1
TGTGCCAGCAGCGGCCCGGGACAGGGGGCCTACAATGAGCAGTTCTTC
CASSGPGQGAYNEQFF
>TRBD2|-|TRBV20-1|16|TRBJ2-3
TGCAGTGCTAGAGCCCCTGGTAGCGGGAGTGGTTATACGCAGTATTTT
CSARAPGSGSGYTQYF